The sequence of this TCR beta chain was determined in a study of spatial heterogeneity in lung cancer. Background on the study: The donor population consisted of 72 patients with untreated, early-stage non-small cell lung cancer. When follow-up PBMC samples existed, they were sequenced (at a median of about two years after resection).

Study-level results: Follow-up blood showed ubiquitous expanded tumor TCRs less than blood at resection did.

Trimming removed 2 bases at V and 4 bases at J, with 8 bases between. The CDR3 runs 13 residues. CDR1 is KGHSH and CDR2 is LQKENI in the germline V gene. Time point of the sample: blood at routine non-recurrence follow-up after resection. Tumor, nontumor lung or frozen PBMC supplied whole RNA that was sequenced unsorted. TCRdb re-derived calls from the 5' RACE reads in MiXCR, one entry per CDR3 protein. The sample lists 20,000 to 30,000 distinct CDR3 sequences; around 9.6% were seen once. This clonotype has at least ten counts. Its antigen is unidentified. The source was PBMCs, collected at follow-up. This sequence originates from a male donor with early-stage non-small cell lung cancer. This rearrangement joins TRBV18 to TRBJ2-5; the D is unclear. CDR3 in amino acids: CASSPSGRETQYF. CDR3 in DNA: TGTGCCAGCTCACCATCGGGTCGAGAGACCCAGTACTTC.